This T cell receptor (beta chain) was sequenced for a study of blood T cells in healthy people across ages. V lost 0 bases and J 2 bases, leaving 8 bases between the germline ends. Per germline, CDR1 SGHRS and CDR2 YFSETQ. The length of the CDR3 is 14 residues. It was with a sample-barcoded 5' primer and a J-beta primer mix that a second PCR of about 7 to 12 cycles was run. From the 5' RACE reads, TCRdb called clonotypes with MiXCR, one entry per CDR3 protein. The sample has about 730,000 distinct CDR3 sequences; about 40% are singletons. The gene calls are TRBV5-1 and TRBJ2-5; D ambiguous. The sequencing input was blood. The clonotype comes from a woman in her fifties or sixties in good health. CDR3 in DNA: TGCGCCAGCAGCTTGGGACACGGTCAAGAGACCCAGTACTTC. Its translation: CASSLGHGQETQYF.